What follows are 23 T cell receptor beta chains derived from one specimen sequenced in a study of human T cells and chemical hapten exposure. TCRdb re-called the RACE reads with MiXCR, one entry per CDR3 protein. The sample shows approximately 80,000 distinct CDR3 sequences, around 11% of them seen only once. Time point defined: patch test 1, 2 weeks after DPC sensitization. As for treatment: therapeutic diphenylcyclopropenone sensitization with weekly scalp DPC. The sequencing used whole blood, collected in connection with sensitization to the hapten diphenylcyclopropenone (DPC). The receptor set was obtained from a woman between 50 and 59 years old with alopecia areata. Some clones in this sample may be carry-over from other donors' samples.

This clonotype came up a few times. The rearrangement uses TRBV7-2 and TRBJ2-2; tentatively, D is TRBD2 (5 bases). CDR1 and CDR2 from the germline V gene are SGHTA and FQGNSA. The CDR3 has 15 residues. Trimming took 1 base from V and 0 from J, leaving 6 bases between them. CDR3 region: CASSLGRANTGELFF. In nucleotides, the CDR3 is TGTGCCAGCAGCTTAGGGCGGGCGAACACCGGGGAGCTGTTTTTT.

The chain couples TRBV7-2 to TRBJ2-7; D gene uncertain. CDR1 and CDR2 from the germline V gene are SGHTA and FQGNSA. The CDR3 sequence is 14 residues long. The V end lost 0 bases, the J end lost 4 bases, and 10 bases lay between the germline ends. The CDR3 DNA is TGTGCCAGCAGCTTAGCGCGGACGGGTTACGAGCAGTACTTC. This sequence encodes CASSLARTGYEQYF.

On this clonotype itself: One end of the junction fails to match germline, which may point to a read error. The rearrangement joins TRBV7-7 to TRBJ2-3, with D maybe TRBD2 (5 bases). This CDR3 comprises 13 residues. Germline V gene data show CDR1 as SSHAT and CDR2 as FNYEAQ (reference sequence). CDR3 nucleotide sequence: TGTGCTAGCAGCGCTGGGAGCACAGATATGCAGTATTTT. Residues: CASSAGSTDMQYF. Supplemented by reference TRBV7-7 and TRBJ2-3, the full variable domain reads GAGVSQSPRYKVTKRGQDVTLRCDPISSHATLYWYQQALGQGPEFLTYFNYEAQPDKSGLPSDRFSAERPEGSISTLTIQRTEQRDSAMYRCASSAGSTDMQYFGPGTRLTVL.

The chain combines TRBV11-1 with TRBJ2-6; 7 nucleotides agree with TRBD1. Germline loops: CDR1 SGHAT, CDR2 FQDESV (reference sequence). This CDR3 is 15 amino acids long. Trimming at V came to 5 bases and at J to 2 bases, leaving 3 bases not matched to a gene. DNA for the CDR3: TGTGCCAGCAGCAATCAGGGGGCTGGGGCCAACGTCCTGACTTTC. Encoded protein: CASSNQGAGANVLTF. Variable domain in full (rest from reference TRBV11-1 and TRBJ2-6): EAEVAQSPRYKITEKSQAVAFWCDPISGHATLYWYRQILGQGPELLVQFQDESVVDDSQLPKDRFSAERLKGVDSTLKIQPAELGDSAMYLCASSNQGAGANVLTFGAGSRLTVL.

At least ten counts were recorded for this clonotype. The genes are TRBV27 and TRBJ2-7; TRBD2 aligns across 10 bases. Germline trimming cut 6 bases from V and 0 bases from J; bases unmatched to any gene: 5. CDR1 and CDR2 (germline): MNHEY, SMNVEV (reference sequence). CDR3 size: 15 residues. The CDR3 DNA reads TGTGCCAGCAGCTCGACTAGCGGGCTCTCCTACGAGCAGTACTTC. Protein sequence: CASSSTSGLSYEQYF.

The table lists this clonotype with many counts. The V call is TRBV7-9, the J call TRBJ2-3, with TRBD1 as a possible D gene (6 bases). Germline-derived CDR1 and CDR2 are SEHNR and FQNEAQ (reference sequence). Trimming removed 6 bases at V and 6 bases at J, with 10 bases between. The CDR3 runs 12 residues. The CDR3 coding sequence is TGTGCCAGCAGGCCAGGGGATGATACGCAGTATTTT. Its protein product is CASRPGDDTQYF.

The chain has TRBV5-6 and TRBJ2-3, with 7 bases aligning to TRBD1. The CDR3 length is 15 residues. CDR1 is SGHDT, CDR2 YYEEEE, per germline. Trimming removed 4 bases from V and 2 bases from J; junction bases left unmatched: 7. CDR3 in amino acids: CASSAGTDHTDTQYF. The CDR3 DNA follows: TGTGCCAGCAGCGCAGGGACAGATCACACAGATACGCAGTATTTT.

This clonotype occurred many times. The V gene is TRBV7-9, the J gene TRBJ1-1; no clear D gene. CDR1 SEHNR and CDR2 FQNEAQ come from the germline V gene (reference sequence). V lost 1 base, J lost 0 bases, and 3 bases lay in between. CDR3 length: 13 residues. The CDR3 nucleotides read TGTGCCAGCAGCTTAGAAGTGAACACTGAAGCTTTCTTT. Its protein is CASSLEVNTEAFF. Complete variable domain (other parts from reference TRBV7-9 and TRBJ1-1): DTGVSQNPRHKITKRGQNVTFRCDPISEHNRLYWYRQTLGQGPEFLTYFQNEAQLEKSRLLSDRFSAERPKGSFSTLEIQRTEQGDSAMYLCASSLEVNTEAFFGQGTRLTVV.

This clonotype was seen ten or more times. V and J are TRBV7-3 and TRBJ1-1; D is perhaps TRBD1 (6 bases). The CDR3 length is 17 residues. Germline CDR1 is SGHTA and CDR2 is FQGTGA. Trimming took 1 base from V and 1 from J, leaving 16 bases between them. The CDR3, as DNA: TGTGCCAGCAGCTTAATTGGGACAACGCGGTCGAACACTGAAGCTTTCTTT. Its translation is CASSLIGTTRSNTEAFF.

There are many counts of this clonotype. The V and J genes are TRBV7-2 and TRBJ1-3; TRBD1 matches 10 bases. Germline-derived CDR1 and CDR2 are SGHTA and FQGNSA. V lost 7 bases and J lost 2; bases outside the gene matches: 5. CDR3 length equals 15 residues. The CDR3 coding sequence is TGTGCCAGCACCACTGACAGGGGGCCTGGAAACACCATATATTTT. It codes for CASTTDRGPGNTIYF.

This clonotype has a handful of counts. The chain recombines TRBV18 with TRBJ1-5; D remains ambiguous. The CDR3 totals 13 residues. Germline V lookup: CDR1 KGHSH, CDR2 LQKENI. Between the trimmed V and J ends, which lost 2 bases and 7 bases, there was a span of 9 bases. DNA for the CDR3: TGTGCCAGCTCACCAAAACAAGGACAGCCCCAGCATTTT. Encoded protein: CASSPKQGQPQHF.

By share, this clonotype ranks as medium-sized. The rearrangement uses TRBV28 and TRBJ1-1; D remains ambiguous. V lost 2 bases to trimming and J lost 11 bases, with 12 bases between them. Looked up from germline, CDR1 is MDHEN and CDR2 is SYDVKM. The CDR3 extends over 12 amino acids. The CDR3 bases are TGTGCCAGCAGTTTAATCCGAGAATCTGCTTTCTTT. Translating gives CASSLIRESAFF.

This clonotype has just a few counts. CDR3 in DNA: TGTGCCAGCAGTCGATTCGGCAGGGAAGGTACTAATAATTCACCCCTCCACTTT. This encodes CASSRFGREGTNNSPLHF. This chain uses TRBV6-4 with TRBJ1-6, with D perhaps TRBD1 (5 bases). V was pared by 5 bases and J by 5 bases, with 22 bases between. The CDR3 contains 18 residues. CDR1 is MRHNA, CDR2 SNTAGT, per germline.

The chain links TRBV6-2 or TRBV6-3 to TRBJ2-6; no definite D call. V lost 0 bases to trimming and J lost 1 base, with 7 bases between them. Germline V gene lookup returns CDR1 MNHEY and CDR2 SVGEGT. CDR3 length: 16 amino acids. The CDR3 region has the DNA TGTGCCAGCAGTTACTCGACAACTTCTGGGGCCAACGTCCTGACTTTC. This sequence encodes CASSYSTTSGANVLTF.

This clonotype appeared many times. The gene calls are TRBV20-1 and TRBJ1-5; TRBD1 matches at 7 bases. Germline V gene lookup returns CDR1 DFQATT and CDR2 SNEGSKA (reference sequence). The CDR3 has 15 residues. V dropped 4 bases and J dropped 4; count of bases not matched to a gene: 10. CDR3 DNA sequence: TGCAGTGCTAAAGGGGGCGCAGAAAGTAATCAGCCCCAGCATTTT. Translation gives CSAKGGAESNQPQHF.

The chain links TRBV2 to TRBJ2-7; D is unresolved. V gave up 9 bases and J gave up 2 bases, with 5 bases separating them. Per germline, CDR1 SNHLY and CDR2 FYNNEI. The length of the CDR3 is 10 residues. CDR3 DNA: TGTGCCAGTCAGCCCTACGAGCAGTACTTC. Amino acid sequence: CASQPYEQYF.

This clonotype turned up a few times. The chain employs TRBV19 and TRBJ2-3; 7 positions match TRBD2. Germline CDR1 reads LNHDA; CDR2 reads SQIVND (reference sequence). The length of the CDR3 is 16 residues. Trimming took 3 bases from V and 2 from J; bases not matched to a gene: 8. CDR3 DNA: TGTGCCAGTAGTATGTATAGCGGGCCCTCCACAGATACGCAGTATTTT. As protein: CASSMYSGPSTDTQYF. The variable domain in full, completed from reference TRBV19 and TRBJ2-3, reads DGGITQSPKYLFRKEGQNVTLSCEQNLNHDAMYWYRQDPGQGLRLIYYSQIVNDFQKGDIAEGYSVSREKKESFPLTVTSAQKNPTAFYLCASSMYSGPSTDTQYFGPGTRLTVL.

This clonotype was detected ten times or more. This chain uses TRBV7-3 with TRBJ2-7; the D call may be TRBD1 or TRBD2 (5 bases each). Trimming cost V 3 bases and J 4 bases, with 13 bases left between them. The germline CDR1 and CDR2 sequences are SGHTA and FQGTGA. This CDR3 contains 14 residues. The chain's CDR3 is CASSFGGSGYEQYF. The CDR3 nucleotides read TGTGCCAGCAGCTTTGGGGGTAGTGGATACGAGCAGTACTTC. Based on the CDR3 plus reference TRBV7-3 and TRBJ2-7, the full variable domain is GAGVSQTPSNKVTEKGKYVELRCDPISGHTALYWYRQSLGQGPEFLIYFQGTGAADDSGLPNDRFFAVRPEGSVSTLKIQRTERGDSAVYLCASSFGGSGYEQYFGPGTRLTVT.

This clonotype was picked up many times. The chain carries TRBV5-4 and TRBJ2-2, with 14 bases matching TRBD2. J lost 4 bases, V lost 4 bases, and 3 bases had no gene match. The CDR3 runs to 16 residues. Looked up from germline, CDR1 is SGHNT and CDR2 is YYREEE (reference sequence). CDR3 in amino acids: CASSPGLAGATGELFF. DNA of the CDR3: TGTGCCAGCAGCCCGGGACTAGCGGGAGCCACCGGGGAGCTGTTTTTT.

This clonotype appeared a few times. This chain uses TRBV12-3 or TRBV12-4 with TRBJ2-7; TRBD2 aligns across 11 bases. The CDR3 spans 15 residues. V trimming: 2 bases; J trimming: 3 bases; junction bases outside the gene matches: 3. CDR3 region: CASSLLAGGYYEQYF. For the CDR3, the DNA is TGTGCCAGCAGTTTACTAGCGGGAGGTTACTACGAGCAGTACTTC.

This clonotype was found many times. CDR3 sequence: CASSPLGLGTDTQYF. The CDR3, as DNA: TGTGCCAGCAGCCCCCTCGGGCTAGGCACAGATACGCAGTATTTT. This sequence joins TRBV7-3 and TRBJ2-3; no clear D gene. Germline V CDR1 and CDR2: SGHTA, FQGTGA. The germline V and J ends were trimmed by 5 bases and 1 base, with 13 bases remaining between them. This CDR3 has 15 residues.

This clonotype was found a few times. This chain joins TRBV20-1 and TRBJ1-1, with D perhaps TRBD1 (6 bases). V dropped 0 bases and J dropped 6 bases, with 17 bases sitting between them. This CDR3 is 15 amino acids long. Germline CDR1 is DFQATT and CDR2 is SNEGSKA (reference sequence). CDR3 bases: TGCAGTGCTAGAGAGGGGGCGCGGACCTTCGCTGAAGCTTTCTTT. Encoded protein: CSAREGARTFAEAFF.

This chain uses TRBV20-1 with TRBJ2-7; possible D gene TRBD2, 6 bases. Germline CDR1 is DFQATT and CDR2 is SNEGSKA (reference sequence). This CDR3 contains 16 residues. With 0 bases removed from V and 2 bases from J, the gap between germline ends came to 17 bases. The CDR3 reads CSARDLLAGKTYEQYF. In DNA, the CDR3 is TGCAGTGCTAGAGATCTCTTGGCGGGGAAGACCTACGAGCAGTACTTC.